These 7 T cell receptor beta chains were sequenced from one sample in a study of cytomegalovirus exposure and HLA in healthy donors. This PCR relied on a set of 60 Vbeta primers and 13 Jbeta primers. This table comes from immunoSEQ multiplex PCR, and its TCRdb copy is limited to in-frame clones, with some not included. The sample contains some 110,000 clones, 60% to 85% of which appear only once. The sample was PBMCs. These receptors all stem from a woman aged 18-35 years in good health and CMV-seronegative.

This clone appeared a few times. This sequence joins TRBV5-6 and TRBJ2-5; 13 positions match TRBD2. CDR3 length equals 16 residues. Per germline, CDR1 SGHDT and CDR2 YYEEEE. The V gene end was trimmed by 3 bases and the J gene end by 5 bases; junction bases not matched to a gene: 7. CDR3: CASSSWTSGGWETQYF. CDR3 coding DNA: TGTGCCAGCAGCTCTTGGACTAGCGGGGGATGGGAGACCCAGTACTTC.

The count of this clone is one. This chain links TRBV5-1 with TRBJ2-1; 7 bases are a match to TRBD1. The CDR3 runs to 15 residues. V was pared by 0 bases and J by 0 bases, with 0 bases of the junction left unmatched. Germline CDR1 and CDR2: SGHRS and YFSETQ. CDR3 DNA sequence: TGCGCCAGCAGCTTGGAGGGGGCCTCCTACAATGAGCAGTTCTTC. Translation gives CASSLEGASYNEQFF.

This clone was seen a few times. The rearrangement uses TRBV29-1 and TRBJ1-1; D remains unclear. Germline-derived CDR1 and CDR2 are SQVTM and ANQGSEA. CDR3 length equals 14 residues. Trimming removed 4 bases at V and 4 bases at J, with 16 bases between. CDR3: CSVGTTKVATEAFF. CDR3 in DNA: TGCAGCGTTGGGACGACTAAAGTGGCCACTGAAGCTTTCTTT.

This rearrangement joins TRBV5-1 to TRBJ2-7; TRBD2 agrees at 14 bases. The CDR3 totals 17 residues. The germline V gene encodes CDR1 SGHRS and CDR2 YFSETQ. The trim removed 4 bases at V and 1 base at J, leaving 7 bases unmatched. The CDR3 sequence: CASSPGLAGAISYEQYF. Here the CDR3 DNA reads TGCGCCAGCAGCCCGGGACTAGCGGGGGCCATTTCCTACGAGCAGTACTTC. Using reference TRBV5-1 and TRBJ2-7 for the parts outside the CDR3, the full variable domain is KAGVTQTPRYLIKTRGQQVTLSCSPISGHRSVSWYQQTPGQGLQFLFEYFSETQRNKGNFPGRFSGRQFSNSRSEMNVSTLELGDSALYLCASSPGLAGAISYEQYFGPGTRLTVT.

The chain is built from TRBV4-1 and TRBJ1-6, with D possibly matching TRBD1 (6 bases). The CDR3 is made up of 16 amino acids. Deletions cut 2 bases from V and 7 bases from J, with 15 bases between. CDR1 MGHRA and CDR2 YSYEKL come from the germline V gene. The CDR3 loop is CASSQKSTGWNSPLHF. CDR3 coding DNA: TGCGCCAGCAGCCAAAAATCGACAGGCTGGAATTCACCCCTCCACTTT.

The chain recombines TRBV5-1 with TRBJ1-1, with a tentative D call TRBD1 (5 bases). The length of the CDR3 is 14 residues. Germline CDR1 SGHRS, CDR2 YFSETQ. Trimming stripped 5 bases from V and 4 bases from J, with 15 bases between. The CDR3 nucleotides read TGCGCCAGCAGGTTTAGGGGAATGATCACTGAAGCTTTCTTT. Protein sequence: CASRFRGMITEAFF. The variable domain in full, with the rest retrieved from reference TRBV5-1 and TRBJ1-1, is KAGVTQTPRYLIKTRGQQVTLSCSPISGHRSVSWYQQTPGQGLQFLFEYFSETQRNKGNFPGRFSGRQFSNSRSEMNVSTLELGDSALYLCASRFRGMITEAFFGQGTRLTVV.

The V gene is TRBV5-1, the J gene TRBJ1-1; D is unclear. The CDR3 is 13 residues long. V was shortened by 2 bases and J by 10 bases, with 15 bases between the two germline ends. The V gene's germline CDR1 is SGHRS and CDR2 YFSETQ. CDR3 protein: CASSLIPPIGAFF. The CDR3 bases are TGCGCCAGCAGCTTAATACCTCCCATCGGAGCTTTCTTT.